The 26 T cell receptor beta chains given below trace back to one sample, sequenced in a study of T cell responses to AZD1222 COVID-19 vaccine. Sequenced by immunoSEQ multiplex PCR; TCRdb stores in-frame clones only, minus some. The data show about 120,000 clones, with roughly 89% seen just once and 2% to 2.5% held by the top ten. The source material was peripheral blood, sampled 28 days after the second AZD1222 dose. Every receptor here comes from an adult who received the AZD1222 COVID-19 vaccine.

V and J are TRBV6-5 and TRBJ2-7, with D perhaps matching TRBD1 (6 bases). This CDR3 contains 16 residues. Germline CDR1 is MNHEY and CDR2 is SVGAGI. Trimming took 2 bases from V and 0 from J, leaving 14 bases between them. The CDR3, as DNA: TGTGCCAGCAGTTACCGCCGGGACACGAGCTCCTACGAGCAGTACTTC. This codes for CASSYRRDTSSYEQYF.

The rearrangement links TRBV6-5 to TRBJ2-5; either TRBD1 or TRBD2 may fit D (6 bases each). This CDR3 is built from 14 residues. Trimming shortened V by 6 bases and J by 5 bases, and 16 bases separated the two germline ends. Germline CDR1 MNHEY, CDR2 SVGAGI. The CDR3 here is CASRRRGNSETQYF. CDR3 sequence (DNA): TGTGCCAGCAGGCGGAGGGGGAATTCCGAGACCCAGTACTTC.

The CDR3 loop is CASRLTGGTEAFF. The CDR3 DNA reads TGTGCCAGCAGACTCACGGGGGGCACTGAAGCTTTCTTT. The chain is built from TRBV7-9 and TRBJ1-1; D possibly corresponds to TRBD1 (5 bases). V was cut by 6 bases and J by 4 bases, with 12 bases left in between. Per germline, CDR1 SEHNR and CDR2 FQNEAQ (reference sequence). The CDR3 is made up of 13 amino acids.

J is TRBJ1-2 and V is TRBV24-1; D remains ambiguous. This CDR3 region has 14 residues. Germline V lookup: CDR1 KGHDR, CDR2 SFDVKD. V was pared by 4 bases and J by 0 bases, with 8 bases between. As DNA, the CDR3 is TGTGCCACCAGTGACCCCACAACTAACTATGGCTACACCTTC. Translated, it gives CATSDPTTNYGYTF.

The count of this clone is one. The gene calls are TRBV15 and TRBJ2-7; unclear D gene. V was pared by 0 bases and J by 1 base, with 4 bases between. The V gene's germline CDR1 is LNHNV and CDR2 YYDKDF (reference sequence). The CDR3 covers 13 residues. The CDR3 DNA sequence: TGTGCCACCAGCAGAGATCGGTCCTACGAGCAGTACTTC. It yields the protein CATSRDRSYEQYF.

In its sample, this clone was seen a few times. The rearrangement links TRBV3-1 (or the pseudogene TRBV3-2) to TRBJ2-1; 7 nucleotides match TRBD1. The ends lost 5 bases at V and 0 bases at J; junction bases unmatched: 4. The germline CDR1 and CDR2 sequences are LGHDT and YNNKEL (reference sequence). The CDR3 length is 15 residues. CDR3 sequence: CASSEGAPSYNEQFF. In DNA form, the CDR3 reads TGTGCCAGCAGCGAGGGGGCTCCCTCCTACAATGAGCAGTTCTTC.

This chain uses TRBV3-1 (or the pseudogene TRBV3-2) with TRBJ1-6; D gene ambiguous. V was trimmed by 1 base and J by 6 bases, leaving 10 bases between them. In germline, CDR1 is LGHDT, CDR2 YNNKEL (reference sequence). CDR3 length equals 15 residues. The CDR3 sequence is CASSQATSINSPLHF. DNA of the CDR3: TGTGCCAGCAGCCAAGCAACATCTATTAATTCACCCCTCCACTTT.

This clone is a singleton in its sample. The rearrangement links TRBV9 to TRBJ2-2; D unresolved. The germline CDR1 and CDR2 sequences are SGDLS and YYNGEE. The CDR3 is 15 amino acids. Deletions cut 0 bases from V and 2 bases from J, with 8 bases between. CDR3 coding DNA: TGTGCCAGCAGCGTAGGACACGGAAACACCGGGGAGCTGTTTTTT. Its protein is CASSVGHGNTGELFF.

J is TRBJ1-6 and V is TRBV13; no reliable D call. There are 13 residues in the CDR3. CDR1 PRHDT and CDR2 FYEKMQ come from the germline V gene (reference sequence). The V and J ends lost 2 bases and 9 bases respectively, with 8 bases between them. CDR3 nucleotide sequence: TGTGCCAGCAGCTTATCGCGGTCTTCACCCCTCCACTTT. It codes for CASSLSRSSPLHF.

The J gene is TRBJ1-4, the V gene TRBV19; a possible D gene is TRBD1 (5 bases). CDR1 is LNHDA and CDR2 is SQIVND in the germline V gene (reference sequence). V lost 6 bases and J lost 2, with 19 bases in between. The CDR3 consists of 17 residues. CDR3 loop: CASSPWTGRKTNEKLFF. CDR3 coding DNA: TGTGCCAGTAGCCCCTGGACGGGGCGTAAGACTAATGAAAAACTGTTTTTT.

The rearrangement joins TRBV5-1 to TRBJ2-2; 7 nucleotides match TRBD1. With 3 bases clipped from V and 6 bases from J, the junction kept 11 bases outside the gene matches. The CDR3 totals 16 residues. Germline CDR1 SGHRS, CDR2 YFSETQ. CDR3 residues: CASSYLQGPRAGELFF. CDR3 bases: TGCGCCAGCAGCTACCTACAGGGGCCCAGGGCCGGGGAGCTGTTTTTT.

The V gene is TRBV27, the J gene TRBJ1-2, with unresolved D. The CDR3 spans 12 residues. V lost 8 bases, J lost 4 bases, and 11 bases lay in between. CDR1 is MNHEY, CDR2 SMNVEV, per germline (reference sequence). The CDR3: CASSRLGYGYTF. The CDR3 coding sequence is TGTGCCAGCTCGAGATTGGGCTATGGCTACACCTTC.

The chain links TRBV5-1 to TRBJ2-7; D uncertain. V was cut by 0 bases and J by 3 bases, with 10 bases left in between. The CDR3 has 14 residues. Germline loops: CDR1 SGHRS, CDR2 YFSETQ. The CDR3 DNA sequence: TGCGCCAGCAGCTTGGACAGTATGGACTACGAGCAGTACTTC. Translating gives CASSLDSMDYEQYF.

The V call is TRBV28, the J call TRBJ1-4; D perhaps matches TRBD1 (5 bases). Germline values: CDR1 MDHEN, CDR2 SYDVKM. This CDR3 has 14 residues. Between the trimmed V and J ends, which lost 6 bases and 5 bases, there was a span of 13 bases. The CDR3 is CASSTTALNEKLFF. The DNA for the CDR3 is TGTGCCAGCAGCACGACAGCTTTAAATGAAAAACTGTTTTTT.

The chain carries TRBV5-1 and TRBJ1-1; D call uncertain. Germline assignment: CDR1 SGHRS and CDR2 YFSETQ. V shed 1 base and J shed 2 bases, with 6 bases lying between them. The CDR3 totals 13 residues. The CDR3, as DNA: TGCGCCAGCAGCTTGCAAGACAACACTGAAGCTTTCTTT. This gives the protein CASSLQDNTEAFF. Supplemented by reference TRBV5-1 and TRBJ1-1, the full variable domain reads KAGVTQTPRYLIKTRGQQVTLSCSPISGHRSVSWYQQTPGQGLQFLFEYFSETQRNKGNFPGRFSGRQFSNSRSEMNVSTLELGDSALYLCASSLQDNTEAFFGQGTRLTVV.

The DNA for the CDR3 is TGTGCCAGCAGCTGGGCGAGCTATGGCTACACCTTC. Residues: CASSWASYGYTF. The chain uses TRBV5-4 and TRBJ1-2; D is uncertain. V lost 3 bases to trimming and J lost 4 bases, with 7 bases between them. There are 12 residues in the CDR3. In germline, CDR1 is SGHNT, CDR2 YYREEE (reference sequence).

The rearrangement links TRBV10-3 to TRBJ2-7; D unresolved. Trimming took off 11 bases at V and 5 bases at J, with 19 bases between the two ends. The germline CDR1 and CDR2 sequences are ENHRY and SYGVKD. The CDR3 has 13 amino acids. CDR3 sequence (DNA): TGTGCCTCTAATCGTGGGCAGGCGAACGAGCAGTACTTC. Encoded protein: CASNRGQANEQYF.

The chain is built from TRBV18 and TRBJ2-2; 9 positions agree with TRBD1. Germline CDR1 and CDR2: KGHSH and LQKENI. The CDR3 contains 19 residues. V gave up 0 bases and J gave up 0 bases; unmatched junction bases: 8. The CDR3 loop reads CASSPPGQGPFSNTGELFF. CDR3 sequence (DNA): TGTGCCAGCTCACCACCGGGACAGGGACCCTTTTCGAACACCGGGGAGCTGTTTTTT.

The J gene is TRBJ1-2, the V gene TRBV10-3; 7 bases agree with TRBD1. Unmatched junction bases numbered 3, after V lost 0 bases and J lost 2 bases. This CDR3 spans 15 amino acids. Germline CDR1 is ENHRY and CDR2 is SYGVKD. CDR3 loop: CAISESRGRNYGYTF. The DNA of the CDR3 is TGTGCCATCAGTGAGTCGAGGGGGCGAAACTATGGCTACACCTTC.

This clone has only a few counts. The chain links TRBV5-4 to TRBJ2-3; either TRBD1 or TRBD2 may fit D (6 bases each). Trimming shortened V by 4 bases and J by 1 base, and 19 bases separated the two germline ends. This CDR3 comprises 17 residues. CDR1 and CDR2 (germline): SGHNT, YYREEE (reference sequence). The CDR3 DNA is TGTGCCAGCAGCCCCTTGGTTGGGGGCGGGGGCACAGATACGCAGTATTTT. Amino acids: CASSPLVGGGGTDTQYF. Full variable domain (missing parts from reference TRBV5-4 and TRBJ2-3): ETGVTQSPTHLIKTRGQQVTLRCSSQSGHNTVSWYQQALGQGPQFIFQYYREEENGRGNFPPRFSGLQFPNYSSELNVNALELDDSALYLCASSPLVGGGGTDTQYFGPGTRLTVL.

The chain carries TRBV7-2 and TRBJ2-1; TRBD2 matches 11 bases. After removal of 6 bases from V and 7 bases from J, the junction contained 11 bases not matched to a gene. This CDR3 region has 16 residues. Germline values: CDR1 SGHTA, CDR2 FQGNSA. The CDR3 loop reads CASRPIAGGLGNEQFF. The CDR3 DNA sequence: TGTGCCAGCAGGCCAATAGCGGGGGGGCTAGGAAATGAGCAGTTCTTC.

This clone was observed a handful of times. This chain links TRBV7-2 with TRBJ2-3; 7 nucleotides align to TRBD1. V lost 5 bases to trimming and J lost 4 bases; unmatched junction nucleotides: 6. Germline assignment: CDR1 SGHTA and CDR2 FQGNSA. The CDR3 has 14 amino acids. DNA for the CDR3: TGTGCCAGCAGCACCCGGGACAGTTCAGATACGCAGTATTTT. This encodes CASSTRDSSDTQYF.

CDR3 region: CASSLGGLTQETQYF. In DNA, the CDR3 is TGTGCCAGCAGCTTAGGGGGACTTACACAAGAGACCCAGTACTTC. The V and J genes are TRBV11-2 and TRBJ2-5; a weak D match, TRBD2 (6 bases). Germline assignment: CDR1 SGHAT and CDR2 FQNNGV. The CDR3 sequence is 15 residues long. The V gene lost 1 base and the J gene lost 2 bases, with 11 bases spanning the gap.

This chain connects TRBV19 to TRBJ1-4; weak D call: TRBD1 (6 bases). The CDR3 totals 14 residues. Germline loops: CDR1 LNHDA, CDR2 SQIVND (reference sequence). The ends were cut back, 5 bases at V and 7 bases at J, with 14 bases in the middle. The CDR3 sequence is CASSVSQGREKLFF. Here the CDR3 DNA reads TGTGCCAGTAGTGTCTCACAGGGCCGTGAAAAACTGTTTTTT. The whole variable domain, remainder taken from reference TRBV19 and TRBJ1-4, is DGGITQSPKYLFRKEGQNVTLSCEQNLNHDAMYWYRQDPGQGLRLIYYSQIVNDFQKGDIAEGYSVSREKKESFPLTVTSAQKNPTAFYLCASSVSQGREKLFFGSGTQLSVL.

J is TRBJ1-4 and V is TRBV19; TRBD1 might be the D (6 bases). The CDR3 totals 14 residues. Trimming pared 3 bases from V and 6 bases from J, leaving 11 bases between. Germline V gene sequence: CDR1 LNHDA, CDR2 SQIVND (reference sequence). This CDR3 is CASSIGAGDEKLFF. Written as DNA, the CDR3 is TGTGCCAGTAGTATCGGGGCAGGGGATGAAAAACTGTTTTTT.

The chain links TRBV11-3 to TRBJ2-3, with D tentatively TRBD1 or TRBD2 (6 bases each). The CDR3 extends over 16 amino acids. Looked up from germline, CDR1 is SGHNT and CDR2 is YENEEA. Between the trimmed V and J ends, which lost 3 bases and 4 bases, there was a span of 17 bases. CDR3 in DNA: TGTGCCAGCAGCTTTTCTAAGGGGGGCTCTGCAGATACGCAGTATTTT. Its protein is CASSFSKGGSADTQYF.